The clone carrying this T cell receptor (beta chain) came up many times. Axillary draining lymph nodes of breast cancer patients supplied the node samples. The data were taken from a study of breast tumors, draining lymph nodes, adjacent tissues. TCRdb re-called the multiplex PCR reads through MiXCR, storing one row per CDR3 protein. In the table there are about 100,000 distinct CDR3 sequences, around 20% of which are singletons. Material: axillary lymph node tissue. The receptor comes from a female donor with breast cancer. Some clones in this sample may be carry-over from other donors' samples.

The CDR3 protein is CSARDAGLAGGITGELFF. CDR3 nucleotide sequence: TGCAGTGCTAGAGACGCGGGGCTAGCGGGAGGAATCACCGGGGAGCTGTTTTTT. J is TRBJ2-2 and V is TRBV20-1, with 11 bases lining up with TRBD2. V shed 0 bases, J shed 4 bases, and the junction held 10 bases outside the gene matches. Germline lookup yields CDR1 DFQATT and CDR2 SNEGSKA (reference sequence). This CDR3 has 18 amino acids.